This TCR beta chain originates from a study of CD8+CD57+ T cells in acquired aplastic anemia. This clonotype has at least ten counts. Investigators profiled TCR beta VDJ and CDR3 from genomic DNA template. Via MiXCR, TCRdb re-called the reads, giving one row per CDR3 protein. Of about 110,000 distinct CDR3 sequences listed, 50% to 65% are singletons. With 5 bases removed from V and 4 bases from J, the gap between germline ends came to 11 bases. Looked up from germline, CDR1 is MNHEY and CDR2 is SMNVEV (reference sequence). The CDR3 totals 13 residues. This TCR derives from a human donor in good health, serving as a control. Sequenced: sorted CD4+, CD8+, or CD8+CD57+ T cells (not recorded which) from PBMCs. V and J are TRBV27 and TRBJ1-1; possibly TRBD1 for D (6 bases). For the CDR3, the DNA is TGTGCCAGCAGTCAACAGGGTACCACTGAAGCTTTCTTT. This gives the protein CASSQQGTTEAFF.